Described below is a single T cell receptor (beta chain) sequence and its context. Original processing methods: How many nucleated cells were present was estimated from reference gene primer amplification. Only in-frame clones appear in the TCRdb table, and some are missing; sequencing was by immunoSEQ multiplex PCR. That table furnishes V, J and clone size, whereas the DNA furnished D and trimming. The sample records a few hundred thousand clones, almost 90% being singletons. Participant-given clinical history determined each cohort assignment. These data belong to a study of blood T cell repertoires in COVID-19. The clonotype comes from a woman aged 18-35 years with acute COVID-19. The sample consisted of PBMCs or T cells enriched from blood (not recorded which).

The CDR3 sequence is CASSLARTSADTQYF. CDR3 coding DNA: TGTGCCAGCAGCTTGGCTAGGACTAGCGCAGATACGCAGTATTTT. The chain couples TRBV5-5 to TRBJ2-3, with 9 bases aligning to TRBD2. Germline CDR1 and CDR2: SGHKS and YYEKEE (reference sequence). CDR3 length: 15 amino acids. Trimming removed 0 bases from V and 4 bases from J; junction bases left unmatched: 3.